This TCR beta chain stems from a study of regulatory T cells in long-lasting Graves disease. Study overall: The antithyroid drugs taken by newly diagnosed Graves' patients had been used for under 3 months.

Time point meaning: newly diagnosed GD, antithyroid drugs for less than 3 months. Extracted RNA from PBMCs served as the source of the TCR library. V was trimmed by 3 bases and J by 7 bases, leaving 19 bases between them. CDR3 length: 15 residues. In germline, CDR1 is SQVTM, CDR2 ANQGSEA. Arm-PCR of CDR3 regions and iRepertoire HTBI primers were used to build TCR beta libraries. One entry per CDR3 protein, called by TCRdb with MiXCR from the multiplex PCR reads. The sample yields about 420,000 distinct CDR3 sequences, about 17% seen once. This clonotype was recorded many times. These same data were also listed under a study on T cells in Graves' hyperthyroidism and ophthalmopathy. According to that study: Subjects aged 18 to 65 presented with newly diagnosed hyperthyroidism of less than 2 months' duration.

The sample was peripheral blood mononuclear cells (PBMCs), taken at new diagnosis, from a patient treated with antithyroid drugs. The rearrangement joins TRBV29-1 to TRBJ2-1, with D tentatively TRBD2 (7 bases). This sequence was found in a woman younger than 30 with Graves disease. The CDR3 here is CSVDEGGGPGNEQFF. The CDR3 nucleotides are TGCAGCGTTGATGAAGGGGGAGGGCCTGGGAATGAGCAGTTCTTC.